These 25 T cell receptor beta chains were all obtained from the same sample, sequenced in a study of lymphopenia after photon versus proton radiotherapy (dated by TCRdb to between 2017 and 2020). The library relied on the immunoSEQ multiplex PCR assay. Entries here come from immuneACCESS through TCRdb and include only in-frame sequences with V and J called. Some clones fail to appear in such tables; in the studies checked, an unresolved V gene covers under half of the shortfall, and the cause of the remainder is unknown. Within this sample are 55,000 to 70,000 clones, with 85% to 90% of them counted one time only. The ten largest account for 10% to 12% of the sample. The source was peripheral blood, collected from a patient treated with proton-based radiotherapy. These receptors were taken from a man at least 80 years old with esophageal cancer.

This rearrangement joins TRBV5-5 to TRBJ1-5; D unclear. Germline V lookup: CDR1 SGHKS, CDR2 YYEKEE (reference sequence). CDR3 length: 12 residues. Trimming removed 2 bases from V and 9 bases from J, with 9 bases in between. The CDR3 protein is CASSFEVSPQHF. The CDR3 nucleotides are TGTGCCAGCAGCTTCGAGGTATCGCCCCAGCATTTT.

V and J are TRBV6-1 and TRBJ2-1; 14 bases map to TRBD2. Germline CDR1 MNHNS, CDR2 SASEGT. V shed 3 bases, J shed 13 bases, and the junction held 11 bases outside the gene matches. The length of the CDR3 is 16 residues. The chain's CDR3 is CASSDQGLAGVIGQFF. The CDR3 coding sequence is TGTGCCAGCAGTGACCAGGGACTAGCGGGAGTAATAGGACAGTTCTTC.

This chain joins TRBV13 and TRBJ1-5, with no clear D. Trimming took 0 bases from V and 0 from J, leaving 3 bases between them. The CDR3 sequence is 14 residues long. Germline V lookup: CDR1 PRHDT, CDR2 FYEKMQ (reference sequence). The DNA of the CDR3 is TGTGCCAGCAGCTTAGGGGGTAGCAATCAGCCCCAGCATTTT. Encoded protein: CASSLGGSNQPQHF.

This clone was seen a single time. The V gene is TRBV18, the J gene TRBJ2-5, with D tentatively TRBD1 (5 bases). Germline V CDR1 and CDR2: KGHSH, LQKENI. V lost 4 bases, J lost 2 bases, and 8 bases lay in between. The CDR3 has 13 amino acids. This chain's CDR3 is CASSLSGQETQYF. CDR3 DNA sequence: TGTGCCAGCTCACTCTCAGGGCAAGAGACCCAGTACTTC.

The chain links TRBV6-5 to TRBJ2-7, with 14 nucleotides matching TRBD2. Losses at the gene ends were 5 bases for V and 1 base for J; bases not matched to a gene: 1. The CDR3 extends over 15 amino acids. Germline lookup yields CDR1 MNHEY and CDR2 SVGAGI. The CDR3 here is CASSRLAGGSYEQYF. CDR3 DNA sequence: TGTGCCAGCAGTCGACTAGCGGGAGGGTCCTACGAGCAGTACTTC.

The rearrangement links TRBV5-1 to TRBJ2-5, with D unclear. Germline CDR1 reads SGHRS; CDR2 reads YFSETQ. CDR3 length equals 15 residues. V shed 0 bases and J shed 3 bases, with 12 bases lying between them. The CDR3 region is CASSLALGFKETQYF. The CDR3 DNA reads TGCGCCAGCAGCTTGGCGTTAGGGTTTAAAGAGACCCAGTACTTC.

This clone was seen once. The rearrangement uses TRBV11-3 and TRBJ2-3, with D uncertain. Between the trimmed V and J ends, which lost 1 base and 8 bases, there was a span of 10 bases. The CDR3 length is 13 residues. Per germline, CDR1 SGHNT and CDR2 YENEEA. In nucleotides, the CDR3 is TGTGCCAGCAGCTTAGGCCTGGGTGCTACGCAGTATTTT. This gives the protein CASSLGLGATQYF.

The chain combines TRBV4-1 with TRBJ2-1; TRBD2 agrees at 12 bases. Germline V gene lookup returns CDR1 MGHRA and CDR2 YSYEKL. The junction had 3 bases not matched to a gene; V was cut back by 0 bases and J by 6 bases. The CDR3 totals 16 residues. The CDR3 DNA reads TGCGCCAGCAGCCAAGATCCGGGACTAGCGGGCAATGAGCAGTTCTTC. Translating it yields CASSQDPGLAGNEQFF.

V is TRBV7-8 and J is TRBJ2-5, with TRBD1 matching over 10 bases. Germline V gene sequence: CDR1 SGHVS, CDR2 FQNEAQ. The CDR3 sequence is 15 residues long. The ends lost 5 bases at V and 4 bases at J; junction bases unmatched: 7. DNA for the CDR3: TGTGCCAGCAGCCCCCGACAGGGGGCAGGAGAGACCCAGTACTTC. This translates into CASSPRQGAGETQYF.

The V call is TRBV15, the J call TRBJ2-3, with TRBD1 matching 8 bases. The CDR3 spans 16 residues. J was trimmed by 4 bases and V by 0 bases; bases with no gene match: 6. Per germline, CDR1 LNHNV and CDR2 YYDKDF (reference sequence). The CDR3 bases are TGTGCCACCAGCAGAGATGGGCGGACAGGGTCAGATACGCAGTATTTT. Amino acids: CATSRDGRTGSDTQYF.

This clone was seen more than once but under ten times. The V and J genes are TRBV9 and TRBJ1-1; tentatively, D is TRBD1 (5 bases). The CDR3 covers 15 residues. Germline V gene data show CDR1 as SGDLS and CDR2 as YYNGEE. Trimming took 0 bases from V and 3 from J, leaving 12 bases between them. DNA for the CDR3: TGTGCCAGCAGCGTAGACGACGGGACGGACACTGAAGCTTTCTTT. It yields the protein CASSVDDGTDTEAFF.

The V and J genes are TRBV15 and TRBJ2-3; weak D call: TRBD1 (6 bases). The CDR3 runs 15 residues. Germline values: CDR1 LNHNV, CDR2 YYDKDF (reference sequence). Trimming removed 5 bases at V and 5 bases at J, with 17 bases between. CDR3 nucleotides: TGTGCCACCAGCGGCTCTCAATTCAGGGGAGATACGCAGTATTTT. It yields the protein CATSGSQFRGDTQYF.

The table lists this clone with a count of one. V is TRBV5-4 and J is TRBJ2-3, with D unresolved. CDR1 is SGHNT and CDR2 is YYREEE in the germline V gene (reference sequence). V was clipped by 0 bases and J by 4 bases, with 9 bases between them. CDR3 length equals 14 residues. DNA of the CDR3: TGTGCCAGCAGCTTGGCGGGCACCCCAGATACGCAGTATTTT. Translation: CASSLAGTPDTQYF.

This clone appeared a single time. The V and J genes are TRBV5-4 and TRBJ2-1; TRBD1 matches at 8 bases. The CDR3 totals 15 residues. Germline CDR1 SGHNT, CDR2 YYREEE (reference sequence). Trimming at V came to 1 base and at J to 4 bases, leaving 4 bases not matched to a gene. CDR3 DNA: TGTGCCAGCAGCTTGAGGCAGGGGGCTTACAATGAGCAGTTCTTC. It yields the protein CASSLRQGAYNEQFF. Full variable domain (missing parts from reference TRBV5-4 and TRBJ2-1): ETGVTQSPTHLIKTRGQQVTLRCSSQSGHNTVSWYQQALGQGPQFIFQYYREEENGRGNFPPRFSGLQFPNYSSELNVNALELDDSALYLCASSLRQGAYNEQFFGPGTRLTVL.

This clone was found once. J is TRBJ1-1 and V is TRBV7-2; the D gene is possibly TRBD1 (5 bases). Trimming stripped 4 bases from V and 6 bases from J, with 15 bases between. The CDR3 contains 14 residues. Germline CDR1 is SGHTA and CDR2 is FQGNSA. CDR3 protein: CASSSREFMAEAFF. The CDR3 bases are TGTGCCAGCAGCTCCAGGGAGTTCATGGCTGAAGCTTTCTTT. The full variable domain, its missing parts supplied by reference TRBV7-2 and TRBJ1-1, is GAGVSQSPSNKVTEKGKDVELRCDPISGHTALYWYRQSLGQGLEFLIYFQGNSAPDKSGLPSDRFSAERTGGSVSTLTIQRTQQEDSAVYLCASSSREFMAEAFFGQGTRLTVV.

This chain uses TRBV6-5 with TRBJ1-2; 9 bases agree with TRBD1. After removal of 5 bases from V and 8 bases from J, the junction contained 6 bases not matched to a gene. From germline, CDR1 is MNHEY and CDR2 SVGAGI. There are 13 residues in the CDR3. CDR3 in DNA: TGTGCCAGCAGTATAGGGACAGGGATAGGCTACACCTTC. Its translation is CASSIGTGIGYTF.

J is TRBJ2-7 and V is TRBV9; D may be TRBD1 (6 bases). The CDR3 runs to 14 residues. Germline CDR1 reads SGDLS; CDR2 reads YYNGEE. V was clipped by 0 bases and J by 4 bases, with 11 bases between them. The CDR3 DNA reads TGTGCCAGCAGCGTAGGGGTGCAGGGGTACGAGCAGTACTTC. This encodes CASSVGVQGYEQYF. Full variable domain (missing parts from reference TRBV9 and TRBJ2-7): DSGVTQTPKHLITATGQRVTLRCSPRSGDLSVYWYQQSLDQGLQFLIQYYNGEERAKGNILERFSAQQFPDLHSELNLSSLELGDSALYFCASSVGVQGYEQYFGPGTRLTVT.

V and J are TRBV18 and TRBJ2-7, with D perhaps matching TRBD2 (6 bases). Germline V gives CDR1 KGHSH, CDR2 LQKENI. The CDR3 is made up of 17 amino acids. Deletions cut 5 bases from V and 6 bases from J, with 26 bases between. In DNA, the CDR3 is TGTGCCAGCTCAACCACACATACTAGCTTAACCCTCGGCGAGCAGTACTTC. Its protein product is CASSTTHTSLTLGEQYF.

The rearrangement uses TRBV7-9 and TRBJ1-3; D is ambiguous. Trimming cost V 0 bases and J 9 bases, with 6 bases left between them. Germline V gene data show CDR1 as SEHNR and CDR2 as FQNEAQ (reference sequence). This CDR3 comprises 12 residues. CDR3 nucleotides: TGTGCCAGCAGCTTAGCGGATGGCACCATATATTTT. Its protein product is CASSLADGTIYF.

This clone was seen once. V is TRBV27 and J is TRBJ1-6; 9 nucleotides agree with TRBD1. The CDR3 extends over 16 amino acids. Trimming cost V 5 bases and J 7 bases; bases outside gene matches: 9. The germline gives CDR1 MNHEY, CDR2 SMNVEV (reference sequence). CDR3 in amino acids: CASSADRGKSNSPLHF. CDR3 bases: TGTGCCAGCAGTGCGGACAGGGGAAAGTCAAATTCACCCCTCCACTTT.

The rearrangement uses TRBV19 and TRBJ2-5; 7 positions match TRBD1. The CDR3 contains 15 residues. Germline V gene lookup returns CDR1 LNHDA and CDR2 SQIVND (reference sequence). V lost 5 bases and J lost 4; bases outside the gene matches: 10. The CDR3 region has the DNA TGTGCCAGTAGTCCCCGAGGACAGGCGGGAGAGACCCAGTACTTC. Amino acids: CASSPRGQAGETQYF.

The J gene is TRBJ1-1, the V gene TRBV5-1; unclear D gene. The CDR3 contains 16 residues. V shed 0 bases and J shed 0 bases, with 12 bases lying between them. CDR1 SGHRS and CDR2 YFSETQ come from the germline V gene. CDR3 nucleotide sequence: TGCGCCAGCAGCTTGGGGCCGGAAGGTCTGAACACTGAAGCTTTCTTT. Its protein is CASSLGPEGLNTEAFF.

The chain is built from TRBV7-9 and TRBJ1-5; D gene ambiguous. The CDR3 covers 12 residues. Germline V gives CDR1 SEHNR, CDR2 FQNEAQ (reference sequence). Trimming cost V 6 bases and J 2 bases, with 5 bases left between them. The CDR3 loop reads CASRMGNQPQHF. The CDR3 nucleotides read TGTGCCAGCAGGATGGGCAATCAGCCCCAGCATTTT.

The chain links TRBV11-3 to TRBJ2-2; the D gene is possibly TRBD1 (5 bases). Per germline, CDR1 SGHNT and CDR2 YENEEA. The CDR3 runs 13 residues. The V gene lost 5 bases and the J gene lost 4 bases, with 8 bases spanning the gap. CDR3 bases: TGTGCCAGCAGCGTCGACAGCACCGGGGAGCTGTTTTTT. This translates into CASSVDSTGELFF. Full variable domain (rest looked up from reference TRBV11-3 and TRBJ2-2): EAGVVQSPRYKIIEKKQPVAFWCNPISGHNTLYWYLQNLGQGPELLIRYENEEAVDDSQLPKDRFSAERLKGVDSTLKIQPAELGDSAVYLCASSVDSTGELFFGEGSRLTVL.

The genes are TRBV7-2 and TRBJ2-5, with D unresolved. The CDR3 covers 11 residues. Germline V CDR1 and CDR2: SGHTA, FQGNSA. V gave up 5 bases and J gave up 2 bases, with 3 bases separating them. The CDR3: CASSQQETQYF. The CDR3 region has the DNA TGTGCCAGCAGCCAACAAGAGACCCAGTACTTC. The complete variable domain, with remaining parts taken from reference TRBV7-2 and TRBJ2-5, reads GAGVSQSPSNKVTEKGKDVELRCDPISGHTALYWYRQSLGQGLEFLIYFQGNSAPDKSGLPSDRFSAERTGGSVSTLTIQRTQQEDSAVYLCASSQQETQYFGPGTRLLVL.